A single sample is the source of the 10 T cell receptor beta chains below, sequenced in a study of CD8 T cells in Susac syndrome. The authors reverse transcribed about 0.5 to 1 ug RNA with random hexamers. TCRdb recomputed calls from the immunoSEQ multiplex PCR reads with MiXCR, one row per CDR3 protein. The sample has under 200,000 distinct CDR3 sequences; approximately 93% are singletons. Sequences were obtained from CD4+ T cells from PBMCs. The source of these receptors is a human donor in good health.

The rearrangement uses TRBV6-5 and TRBJ1-6, with TRBD1 matching over 8 bases. This CDR3 spans 17 amino acids. V lost 2 bases, J lost 13 bases, and 16 bases stayed unmatched. Germline loops: CDR1 MNHEY, CDR2 SVGAGI. The CDR3 bases are TGTGCCAGCAGTTACGCGGATGTGTCACAGGGGGTTTATCCCCTCCACTTT. The encoded protein is CASSYADVSQGVYPLHF.

The chain has TRBV7-2 and TRBJ2-2; D is undetermined. Trimming took 0 bases from V and 2 from J, leaving 13 bases between them. This CDR3 is 17 amino acids long. Germline CDR1 reads SGHTA; CDR2 reads FQGNSA. Written as DNA, the CDR3 is TGTGCCAGCAGCTTAGCCTCTATAGGACCCAACACCGGGGAGCTGTTTTTT. It encodes CASSLASIGPNTGELFF.

This clonotype was counted between two and nine times. This chain joins TRBV6-5 and TRBJ1-2; no clear D gene. The V gene's germline CDR1 is MNHEY and CDR2 SVGAGI. The CDR3 totals 14 residues. Trimming took off 6 bases at V and 0 bases at J, with 11 bases between the two ends. The CDR3 loop reads CASSRDITNYGYTF. In nucleotides, the CDR3 is TGTGCCAGCAGCCGTGACATAACTAACTATGGCTACACCTTC.

V gene TRBV7-9 combines with J gene TRBJ2-2; TRBD1 matches 9 bases. The CDR3 runs to 14 residues. The germline gives CDR1 SEHNR, CDR2 FQNEAQ (reference sequence). The V and J ends lost 10 bases and 1 base, in that order; junction bases with no gene match: 4. CDR3 nucleotides: TGTGCCAATACGGGACAGGGGAACACCGGGGAGCTGTTTTTT. Translated: CANTGQGNTGELFF.

In regard to this clonotype: Germline is not matched at one junction end, which may reflect a read error. The chain recombines TRBV6-1 with TRBJ1-4; D ambiguous. The CDR3 has 13 residues. Germline V CDR1 and CDR2: MNHNS, SASEGT. CDR3 nucleotides: TGTGCCAGCAGTGAAGGCGGTCGGACGCCCCGACTTTTT. The encoded protein is CASSEGGRTPRLF.

The chain is built from TRBV27 and TRBJ1-2, with a weak D call TRBD1 (6 bases). Germline loops: CDR1 MNHEY, CDR2 SMNVEV (reference sequence). The CDR3 is made up of 14 amino acids. Trimming took 3 bases from V and 2 from J, leaving 10 bases between them. CDR3 nucleotides: TGTGCCAGCAGTTTCAGGGGACCCAACTATGGCTACACCTTC. It yields the protein CASSFRGPNYGYTF.

The V gene is TRBV7-9, the J gene TRBJ2-2; D perhaps matches TRBD1 (6 bases). V gave up 3 bases and J gave up 5 bases, with 13 bases separating them. Germline CDR1 SEHNR, CDR2 FQNEAQ (reference sequence). The CDR3 sequence is 15 residues long. DNA of the CDR3: TGTGCCAGCAGCTTTCTGGGGGCTTGGACCGGGGAGCTGTTTTTT. Its translation is CASSFLGAWTGELFF.

The chain uses TRBV7-3 and TRBJ2-5; a possible D gene is TRBD2 (6 bases). Germline values: CDR1 SGHTA, CDR2 FQGTGA. The V end was cut by 2 bases, the J end by 7 bases, with 11 bases between. CDR3 size: 13 residues. The chain's CDR3 is CASSLDGGRTQYF. In DNA, the CDR3 is TGTGCCAGCAGCTTAGACGGGGGAAGGACCCAGTACTTC.

The chain carries TRBV7-8 and TRBJ2-7; TRBD1 matches 10 bases. There are 16 residues in the CDR3. The V gene's germline CDR1 is SGHVS and CDR2 FQNEAQ. V lost 4 bases and J lost 2; bases outside the gene matches: 8. CDR3 bases: TGTGCCAGCAGCTCATTTGGGACAGGGGAGGCCTACGAGCAGTACTTC. Its translation: CASSSFGTGEAYEQYF.

This rearrangement joins TRBV6-5 to TRBJ1-2; 9 bases fit TRBD1. V lost 5 bases, J lost 7 bases, and 5 bases stayed unmatched. This CDR3 has 13 residues. Germline V gene lookup returns CDR1 MNHEY and CDR2 SVGAGI. CDR3 sequence: CASSPQGAPGYTF. CDR3 DNA: TGTGCCAGCAGTCCACAGGGGGCGCCTGGCTACACCTTC.